Listed here are 14 T cell receptor beta chains from one sample, sequenced in a study of blood T cell repertoires in COVID-19 (dated by TCRdb to about 2020). The protocol used for the library was the immunoSEQ multiplex PCR assay. TCRdb obtained this table from immuneACCESS and retained in-frame rearrangements with V and J assigned. These tables miss some clones; where compared with another copy, unresolved V genes account for less than half of the shortfall, and the remainder is unexplained. In this sample the table shows fewer than 90,000 clones, around 88% of which occur a single time. The biggest ten clones account for around 1.9% of the sample. Sequences were obtained from peripheral blood. Every receptor here comes from an elderly woman with active or convalescent COVID-19.

The chain couples TRBV4-1 to TRBJ2-7; TRBD2 matches 9 bases. This CDR3 is built from 17 residues. V lost 1 base to trimming and J lost 0 bases; unmatched junction nucleotides: 7. Per the germline V gene, CDR1 is MGHRA and CDR2 is YSYEKL. This chain's CDR3 is CASSQATLAGSSYEQYF. The CDR3, as DNA: TGCGCCAGCAGCCAAGCAACCCTAGCGGGGAGCTCCTACGAGCAGTACTTC.

This sequence joins TRBV5-1 and TRBJ1-3; 10 bases fit TRBD1. Germline V gene data show CDR1 as SGHRS and CDR2 as YFSETQ. The CDR3 has 15 residues. Losses at the gene ends were 3 bases for V and 4 bases for J; bases not matched to a gene: 4. DNA of the CDR3: TGCGCCAGCAGCTCGTGGACAGGGGGAGGAAACACCATATATTTT. Translation gives CASSSWTGGGNTIYF.

The rearrangement joins TRBV18 to TRBJ2-6; tentative D call: TRBD2 (6 bases). The CDR3 extends over 17 amino acids. V gave up 8 bases and J gave up 0 bases, with 17 bases separating them. Per germline, CDR1 KGHSH and CDR2 LQKENI. DNA of the CDR3: TGTGCCAGCACAGCCGGCGGGAAAACCTCTGGGGCCAACGTCCTGACTTTC. Translation: CASTAGGKTSGANVLTF.

The rearrangement joins TRBV6-1 to TRBJ1-2; D ambiguous. V was cut by 6 bases and J by 9 bases, with 17 bases left in between. From germline, CDR1 is MNHNS and CDR2 SASEGT. The CDR3 has 13 residues. In DNA form, the CDR3 reads TGTGCCAGCAGGCGAGGAGAAGAGAGAAGCTACACCTTC. Protein sequence: CASRRGEERSYTF.

To note about this clone: At one end the junction does not follow the germline gene, possibly because of a read error. The sample holds other DNA sequences that translate to the same CDR3. The J gene is TRBJ2-1, the V gene TRBV4-3; 8 bases fit TRBD1. In germline, CDR1 is LGHNA, CDR2 YSLEER. CDR3 length equals 17 residues. The CDR3 loop reads CASSQDHAGGSYNEQFF. The CDR3 DNA follows: TGCGCCAGCAGCCAAGATCACGCAGGGGGCTCCTACAATGAACAGTTCTTC.

The chain has TRBV9 and TRBJ2-1; the match to TRBD2 covers 12 bases. Trimming took 3 bases from V and 2 from J; bases not matched to a gene: 3. This CDR3 has 16 amino acids. Per the germline V gene, CDR1 is SGDLS and CDR2 is YYNGEE. The CDR3 DNA reads TGTGCCAGCAGCGCCTCTAGCGGGGGGGCCTACAATGAGCAGTTCTTC. It yields the protein CASSASSGGAYNEQFF.

The chain employs TRBV10-2 and TRBJ1-5, with 7 bases aligning to TRBD1. This CDR3 has 13 amino acids. The germline V gene has CDR1 WSHSY and CDR2 SAAADI. V gave up 6 bases and J gave up 5 bases; unmatched junction bases: 4. The CDR3 loop reads CASRAGGDQPQHF. Written as DNA, the CDR3 is TGCGCCAGCAGGGCAGGGGGTGATCAGCCCCAGCATTTT.

The chain has TRBV4-3 and TRBJ2-3, with D perhaps matching TRBD1 (6 bases). CDR1 and CDR2 (germline): LGHNA, YSLEER. The CDR3 covers 14 residues. V was clipped by 4 bases and J by 2 bases, with 10 bases between them. The CDR3 DNA sequence: TGCGCCAGCAGCCTGGGACAACTCACAGATACGCAGTATTTT. This codes for CASSLGQLTDTQYF.

The J gene is TRBJ1-1, the V gene TRBV7-8; maybe TRBD1 (5 bases). Germline CDR1 SGHVS, CDR2 FQNEAQ. The CDR3 covers 16 residues. V was cut by 6 bases and J by 1 base, with 18 bases left in between. The CDR3 spells CASRRGERGGNTEAFF. DNA for the CDR3: TGTGCCAGCAGACGGGGAGAGAGGGGAGGGAACACTGAAGCTTTCTTT.

The chain has TRBV5-6 and TRBJ1-6; no firm D call. V dropped 0 bases and J dropped 6 bases, with 13 bases sitting between them. Looked up from germline, CDR1 is SGHDT and CDR2 is YYEEEE. The CDR3 extends over 16 amino acids. The CDR3 loop is CASSLVWSGGNSPLHF. CDR3 nucleotides: TGTGCCAGCAGCTTGGTATGGTCGGGTGGTAATTCACCCCTCCACTTT.

J is TRBJ2-3 and V is TRBV29-1; D may be TRBD2 (6 bases). CDR1 and CDR2 (germline): SQVTM, ANQGSEA. This CDR3 has 15 amino acids. V was cut by 7 bases and J by 1 base, with 18 bases left in between. The CDR3 loop is CSAAWEDTGTDTQYF. The DNA of the CDR3 is TGCAGCGCCGCCTGGGAGGACACCGGCACAGATACGCAGTATTTT.

The chain joins TRBV27 to TRBJ2-6; 7 bases are shared with TRBD2. With V trimmed by 4 bases and J by 2 bases, 2 bases remained unmatched. The CDR3 is 15 amino acids. Germline V lookup: CDR1 MNHEY, CDR2 SMNVEV (reference sequence). This CDR3 is CASSSRGTGANVLTF. The CDR3 nucleotides are TGTGCCAGCAGTTCGCGGGGGACTGGGGCCAACGTCCTGACTTTC.

The CDR3 here is CASTHWDRRGSPLHF. The CDR3 nucleotides are TGTGCCAGCACCCATTGGGACAGGCGGGGTTCACCCCTCCACTTT. J is TRBJ1-6 and V is TRBV11-2; 8 bases fit TRBD1. Germline lookup yields CDR1 SGHAT and CDR2 FQNNGV. The CDR3 runs 15 residues. J was trimmed by 9 bases and V by 7 bases; bases with no gene match: 11.

As for this clone: Different DNA sequences within this sample yield the same CDR3. The chain uses TRBV19 and TRBJ2-5; D uncertain. The CDR3 has 12 amino acids. V dropped 5 bases and J dropped 5 bases, with 9 bases sitting between them. CDR1 and CDR2 from the germline V gene are LNHDA and SQIVND (reference sequence). Written as DNA, the CDR3 is TGTGCCAGTAGTCCTAGAGGCGAGACCCAGTACTTC. Its translation is CASSPRGETQYF.